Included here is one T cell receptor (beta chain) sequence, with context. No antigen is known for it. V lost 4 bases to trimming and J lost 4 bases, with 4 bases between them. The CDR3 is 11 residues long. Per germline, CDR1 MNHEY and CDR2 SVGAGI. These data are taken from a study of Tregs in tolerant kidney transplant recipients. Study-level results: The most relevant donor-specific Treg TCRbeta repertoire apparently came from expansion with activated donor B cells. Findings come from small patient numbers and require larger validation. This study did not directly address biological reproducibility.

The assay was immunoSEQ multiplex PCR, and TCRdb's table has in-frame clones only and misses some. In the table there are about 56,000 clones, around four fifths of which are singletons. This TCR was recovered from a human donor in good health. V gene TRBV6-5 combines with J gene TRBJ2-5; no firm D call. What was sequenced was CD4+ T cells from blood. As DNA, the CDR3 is TGTGCCAGCAGTTTAGCAGAGACCCAGTACTTC. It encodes CASSLAETQYF.